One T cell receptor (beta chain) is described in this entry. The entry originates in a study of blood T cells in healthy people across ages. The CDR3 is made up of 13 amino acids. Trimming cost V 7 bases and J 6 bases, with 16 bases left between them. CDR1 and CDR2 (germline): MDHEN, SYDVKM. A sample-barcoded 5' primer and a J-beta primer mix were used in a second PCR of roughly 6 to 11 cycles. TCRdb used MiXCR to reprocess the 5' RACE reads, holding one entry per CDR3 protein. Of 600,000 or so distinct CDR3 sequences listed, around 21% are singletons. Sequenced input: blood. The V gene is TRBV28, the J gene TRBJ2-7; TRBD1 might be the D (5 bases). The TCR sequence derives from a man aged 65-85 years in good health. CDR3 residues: CASMWGRSSEQYF. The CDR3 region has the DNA TGTGCCAGCATGTGGGGCAGGTCTTCCGAGCAGTACTTC.